The clone carrying this T cell receptor (beta chain) appeared many times. The antigen remains unidentified. No patient had received any treatment before thyroid surgery. Germline loops: CDR1 SNHLY, CDR2 FYNNEI. This CDR3 contains 10 residues. V lost 8 bases and J lost 6, with 8 bases in between. These data come from a study of metastatic and nonmetastatic thyroid tumors. Study as a whole: Malignant thyroid and benign thyroid patients provided blood and tumor or nodule tissue whose repertoires were compared.

The authors' processing: Researchers built a distant-metastasis classifier for papillary thyroid cancer that drew on CDR3 differences across clinicopathological groups. TCRdb re-called clones via MiXCR from the PCR reads. The V and J calls and clone size come from TCRdb's table, not from the authors' own analysis. The sample includes tens of thousands of clones, about 21% of them seen just once. Study observations and caveats: Significantly higher TCR beta diversity was reportedly seen in malignant thyroid tumors than benign nodules, in blood and tumor.

This TCR was sampled from a female donor with papillary thyroid cancer or a benign thyroid nodule (not recorded which). Some clones in this sample may be carry-over from other donors' samples. Sequencing was done on a sample of blood. This chain uses TRBV2 with TRBJ2-7; D not certain. As DNA, the CDR3 is TGTGCCAGCGGTCAAGGCGAGCAGTACTTC. Translation: CASGQGEQYF.